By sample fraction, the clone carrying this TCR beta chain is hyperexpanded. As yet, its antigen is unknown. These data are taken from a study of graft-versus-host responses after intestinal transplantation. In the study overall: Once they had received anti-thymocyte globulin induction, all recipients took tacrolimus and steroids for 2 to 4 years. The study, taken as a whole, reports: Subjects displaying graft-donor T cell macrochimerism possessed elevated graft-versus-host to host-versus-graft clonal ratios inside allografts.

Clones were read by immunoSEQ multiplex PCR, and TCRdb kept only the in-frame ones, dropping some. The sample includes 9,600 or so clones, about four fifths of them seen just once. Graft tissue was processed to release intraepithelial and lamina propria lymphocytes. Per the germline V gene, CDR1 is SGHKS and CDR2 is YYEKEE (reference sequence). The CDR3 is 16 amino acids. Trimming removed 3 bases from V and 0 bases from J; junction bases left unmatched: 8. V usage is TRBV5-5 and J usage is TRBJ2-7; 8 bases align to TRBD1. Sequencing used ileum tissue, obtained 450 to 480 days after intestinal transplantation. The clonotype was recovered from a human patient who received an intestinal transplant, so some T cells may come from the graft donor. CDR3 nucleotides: TGTGCCAGCAGCTCCTACGGGACAGGATACTCCTACGAGCAGTACTTC. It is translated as CASSSYGTGYSYEQYF. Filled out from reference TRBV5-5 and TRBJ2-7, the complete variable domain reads DAGVTQSPTHLIKTRGQQVTLRCSPISGHKSVSWYQQVLGQGPQFIFQYYEKEERGRGNFPDRFSARQFPNYSSELNVNALLLGDSALYLCASSSYGTGYSYEQYFGPGTRLTVT.